By share of the sample, the clone carrying this T cell receptor (beta chain) is large. Its antigen remains unknown. This sample stems from a study of Tregs in tolerant kidney transplant recipients. Study as a whole: A roughly three-day belatacept mixed lymphocyte reaction, sometimes plus 5-day graft donor restimulation, preceded CD4+CD25+CD127- sorting. Sorting used antibodies to exclude donor cells. Study-level points and caveats: Biological reproducibility was not directly addressed in this study.

CDR3 length equals 16 residues. V was cut by 3 bases and J by 6 bases, with 18 bases left in between. The germline CDR1 and CDR2 sequences are LNHDA and SQIVND (reference sequence). The method was immunoSEQ multiplex PCR; TCRdb's version includes in-frame clones alone and lacks a portion of them. Of 2,500 to 3,500 clones in the sample, approximately 40% were seen once. The chain has TRBV19 and TRBJ1-5; D remains ambiguous. Sequenced: Tregs from blood cultured with allogeneic cells. The TCR comes from a human donor in good health. The CDR3, as DNA: TGTGCCAGTAGTATTCCCGACGGGGTATTCGGTCAGCCCCAGCATTTT. It is translated as CASSIPDGVFGQPQHF.